The text below deals with one T cell receptor (beta chain). Germline V gene lookup returns CDR1 SGDLS and CDR2 YYNGEE. This CDR3 region has 13 residues. With 2 bases removed from V and 7 bases from J, the gap between germline ends came to 13 bases. The sample comes from a study of blood T cell repertoires in COVID-19. Whole-study context: PBMCs, B-cell-depleted T cells, or T cells provided the cDNA or gDNA that made up the material.

Some clones are missing from TCRdb's copy, which holds only in-frame ones; the method was immunoSEQ multiplex PCR. The sample has about 180,000 clones; about 81% are singletons. The chain combines TRBV9 with TRBJ2-7; no clear D gene. Material for sequencing was peripheral blood. The receptor comes from a woman of 80 years or more with COVID-19, enrolled during active disease. Written as DNA, the CDR3 is TGTGCCAGCAGCGTCGCGGAAAGTGGGGAGCAGTACTTC. As protein: CASSVAESGEQYF.